One sample yielded the 5 T cell receptor beta chains listed below, sequenced in a study of blood T cell repertoires in COVID-19. Some clones are missing from TCRdb's copy, which holds only in-frame ones; the method was immunoSEQ multiplex PCR. The table records about 44,000 clones, approximately 81% of them present only once. Material for sequencing was peripheral blood. Every receptor here comes from a woman aged 70-85 years with acute or convalescent COVID-19.

The chain recombines TRBV4-3 with TRBJ2-1, with 12 bases that match TRBD2. The ends lost 1 base at V and 8 bases at J; junction bases unmatched: 15. Germline values: CDR1 LGHNA, CDR2 YSLEER. The CDR3 spans 19 residues. CDR3 DNA: TGCGCCAGCAGCCAAGTCGGGTGGCTAGCGGGAGGGCATAGCGATGAGCAGTTCTTC. This sequence encodes CASSQVGWLAGGHSDEQFF.

The V gene is TRBV6-6, the J gene TRBJ1-2, with unresolved D. The germline CDR1 and CDR2 sequences are MNHNY and SVGAGI (reference sequence). Trimming stripped 3 bases from V and 4 bases from J, with 12 bases between. The CDR3 runs to 14 residues. The chain's CDR3 is CASSYSSGRYGYTF. The CDR3 DNA reads as TGTGCCAGCAGTTATTCCTCGGGTCGCTATGGCTACACCTTC.

The gene calls are TRBV11-2 and TRBJ2-5, with TRBD1 matching 9 bases. The CDR3 has 13 residues. V was clipped by 5 bases and J by 6 bases; unmatched bases: 4. Germline V gene lookup returns CDR1 SGHAT and CDR2 FQNNGV. CDR3 loop: CASSPGQGQTQYF. The CDR3 DNA is TGTGCCAGCAGCCCGGGACAGGGTCAGACCCAGTACTTC.

The CDR3 sequence: CASSFRDPPSQGEQFF. DNA of the CDR3: TGTGCCAGCAGCTTCCGGGACCCACCTTCTCAGGGGGAGCAGTTCTTC. V gene TRBV13 combines with J gene TRBJ2-1, with a tentative D call TRBD1 (6 bases). The V end lost 3 bases, the J end lost 10 bases, and 22 bases lay between the germline ends. The CDR3 contains 16 residues. Germline V gene lookup returns CDR1 PRHDT and CDR2 FYEKMQ (reference sequence).

V gene TRBV14 combines with J gene TRBJ2-7, with 8 bases that match TRBD2. After removal of 5 bases from V and 1 base from J, the junction contained 10 bases not matched to a gene. Germline-derived CDR1 and CDR2 are SGHDN and FVKESK. This CDR3 comprises 16 residues. The CDR3 DNA sequence: TGTGCCAGCAGCTGGGATCGGAGCGGGAGTTCCTACGAGCAGTACTTC. The encoded protein is CASSWDRSGSSYEQYF.